This T cell receptor (beta chain) was identified in a study of breast tumors, draining lymph nodes, adjacent tissues. Study outcomes and limitations: Tumor and nontumor repertoires were significantly more similar in luminal-like than in basal-like breast cancer.

As concerns this clonotype: Antigen unknown.

The trim removed 3 bases at V and 3 bases at J, leaving 6 bases unmatched. CDR3 length: 15 amino acids. CDR1 and CDR2 (germline): DFQATT, SNEGSKA (reference sequence). One entry per CDR3 protein results from TCRdb running MiXCR on the multiplex PCR reads. The data show over 60,000 distinct CDR3 sequences, roughly 59% seen once. The TCR comes from a female donor with breast cancer. Some clones in this sample may be carry-over from other donors' samples. The specimen sequenced was breast tumor tissue. V is TRBV20-1 and J is TRBJ1-5, with 9 bases identical to TRBD1. Here the CDR3 reads CSARSGQGDNQPQHF. The CDR3 bases are TGCAGTGCTAGGTCGGGACAGGGCGACAATCAGCCCCAGCATTTT.